The clone carrying this T cell receptor (beta chain) has more than one count but fewer than ten. Antigen: not known. Sequencing of cultured CD4+ T cell DNA used the Oncomine TCR Beta short-read assay. Genomic DNA extraction was carried out from cultured CD4+ T cells. MiXCR, run by TCRdb on the PCR reads, gives a single entry per CDR3 protein. The repertoire holds approximately 9,800 distinct CDR3 sequences, with under 55% as singletons. The CDR3 consists of 17 residues. The germline gives CDR1 SGHTA, CDR2 FQGNSA. Deletions cut 7 bases from V and 5 bases from J, with 24 bases between. The entry originates in a study of vaccination and CD4 T cells after COVID-19. Treatment denoted: roughly nine-day PBMC culture with coronavirus spike peptide pools or control peptides (ViraFEST assay). CD4+ T cells that came from the unexposed donor were collected before the COVID-19 pandemic (2011-2018).

V is TRBV7-2 and J is TRBJ2-1; no definite D call. This TCR derives from a human donor in good health. The sequencing input was CD4+ T cells from blood, cultured in vitro. The CDR3 DNA reads TGTGCCAGCACCGCCGGTGAAGGCCGGGCAGCCCACAATGAGCAGTTCTTC. This encodes CASTAGEGRAAHNEQFF.